Described below is a single TCR beta chain sequence and its context. Its cognate antigen is unknown. CDR3 length: 15 amino acids. Trimming cost V 0 bases and J 6 bases, with 12 bases left between them. Germline V CDR1 and CDR2: LNHNV, YYDKDF (reference sequence). This record comes from a study of OX40 agonist ivuxolimab in advanced cancers. About the research overall: Partial responses were observed in three patients, of whom one had hepatocellular carcinoma and two had cutaneous melanoma.

This table comes from immunoSEQ multiplex PCR, and its TCRdb copy is limited to in-frame clones, with some not included. Of about 16,000 clones in the sample, 90% are singletons; the top ten hold 25% to 30%. Study-wide results and limits: On average, CD8+ T cells had more expanded clones than CD4+.

This TCR was sampled from an adult with an advanced solid tumor such as melanoma, head and neck, liver or kidney cancer. The chain uses TRBV15 and TRBJ2-1, with D tentatively TRBD2 (6 bases). This specimen consisted of CD4+ or CD8+ T cells sorted from blood, obtained in a trial of the OX40 agonist ivuxolimab. This CDR3 is CATSRDRRAVNEQFF. CDR3 DNA: TGTGCCACCAGCAGAGATAGGAGGGCGGTCAATGAGCAGTTCTTC.